One and the same sample provided the 18 T cell receptor beta chains below, sequenced in a study of a mutant IDH1 vaccine in newly diagnosed glioma. Assay: immunoSEQ multiplex PCR; the TCRdb copy retains only in-frame clones and omits some. The sample carries about 36,000 clones, about 80% recorded once. Time point: week 11, during vaccination. The content of each vaccine dose was 300 ug of mutant IDH1 20-mer peptide, and topical imiquimod accompanied it. Their specific antigens are unknown. Sample: peripheral blood mononuclear cells (PBMCs), taken from a glioma patient whose treatment included an IDH1 peptide vaccine. The origin of the receptors is a woman aged 25 to 39 with glioma. Some clones in this sample may be carry-over from other donors' samples.

The CDR3 loop reads CASSYEGAEAFF. In DNA, the CDR3 is TGTGCCAGCAGTTACGAGGGGGCTGAAGCTTTCTTT. This rearrangement joins TRBV6-5 to TRBJ1-1, with a tentative D call TRBD1 (6 bases). In germline, CDR1 is MNHEY, CDR2 SVGAGI. The CDR3 is 12 amino acids. V lost 2 bases to trimming and J lost 6 bases, with 7 bases between them.

This chain links TRBV4-1 with TRBJ2-1, with TRBD2 as a possible D gene (5 bases). CDR3 size: 11 residues. The germline gives CDR1 MGHRA, CDR2 YSYEKL. V dropped 1 base and J dropped 10 bases, with 5 bases sitting between them. Here the CDR3 DNA reads TGCGCCAGCAGCCAAGCGGGGGAGCAGTTCTTC. Translation: CASSQAGEQFF.

V usage is TRBV5-1 and J usage is TRBJ2-7, with 10 nucleotides matching TRBD2. Germline CDR1 SGHRS, CDR2 YFSETQ. There are 15 residues in the CDR3. V gave up 0 bases and J gave up 6 bases; unmatched junction bases: 6. The CDR3 DNA is TGCGCCAGCAGCTTGGGGGTAGCGGGAGGCGGCGAGCAGTACTTC. The encoded protein is CASSLGVAGGGEQYF.

The chain recombines TRBV30 with TRBJ2-7; tentatively, D is TRBD1 (7 bases). Germline CDR1 is GTSNPN and CDR2 is SVGIG (reference sequence). The CDR3 extends over 14 amino acids. V lost 3 bases and J 6 bases, leaving 18 bases between the germline ends. In nucleotides, the CDR3 is TGTGCCTGGAGCTATCCAGGGGGGCGCATCGAGCAGTACTTC. It is translated as CAWSYPGGRIEQYF. The whole variable domain, filled in from reference TRBV30 and TRBJ2-7, reads SQTIHQWPATLVQPVGSPLSLECTVEGTSNPNLYWYRQAAGRGLQLLFYSVGIGQISSEVPQNLSASRPQDRQFILSSKKLLLSDSGFYLCAWSYPGGRIEQYFGPGTRLTVT.

CDR3 bases: TGTGCCTGGAGGAGGTTTTGGGGACAGGGTATCGATGAGCAGTTCTTC. This gives the protein CAWRRFWGQGIDEQFF. V is TRBV30 and J is TRBJ2-1; 9 bases fit TRBD1. Germline assignment: CDR1 GTSNPN and CDR2 SVGIG (reference sequence). CDR3 length: 16 amino acids. After removal of 3 bases from V and 8 bases from J, the junction contained 14 bases not matched to a gene. The complete variable domain, with remaining parts taken from reference TRBV30 and TRBJ2-1, reads SQTIHQWPATLVQPVGSPLSLECTVEGTSNPNLYWYRQAAGRGLQLLFYSVGIGQISSEVPQNLSASRPQDRQFILSSKKLLLSDSGFYLCAWRRFWGQGIDEQFFGPGTRLTVL.

V usage is TRBV5-1 and J usage is TRBJ1-2; D is unclear. In germline, CDR1 is SGHRS, CDR2 YFSETQ. V was shortened by 3 bases and J by 2 bases, with 20 bases between the two germline ends. This CDR3 is 17 amino acids long. CDR3 sequence (DNA): TGCGCCAGCAGCTCTCAGCGGCGAACGAACTTAAACTATGGCTACACCTTC. Amino acid sequence: CASSSQRRTNLNYGYTF.

The chain links TRBV6-1 to TRBJ2-2, with D perhaps given as TRBD1 or TRBD2 (5 bases each). Between the trimmed V and J ends, which lost 3 bases and 4 bases, there was a span of 18 bases. This CDR3 is 17 amino acids long. The germline V gene encodes CDR1 MNHNS and CDR2 SASEGT. The CDR3 loop is CASSDFLRDGVTGELFF. In nucleotides, the CDR3 is TGTGCCAGCAGTGATTTTCTTCGGGACGGGGTCACCGGGGAGCTGTTTTTT.

This clone is a singleton in its sample. The chain joins TRBV18 to TRBJ1-1; D not certain. The CDR3 covers 13 residues. Germline-derived CDR1 and CDR2 are KGHSH and LQKENI. With 1 base removed from V and 6 bases from J, the gap between germline ends came to 9 bases. The CDR3 sequence is CASSPLHTAEAFF. The CDR3 DNA sequence: TGTGCCAGCTCACCACTCCATACAGCTGAAGCTTTCTTT.

The gene calls are TRBV19 and TRBJ2-1; the D gene could be TRBD1 or TRBD2 (5 bases each). CDR1 and CDR2 from the germline V gene are LNHDA and SQIVND (reference sequence). V lost 6 bases and J lost 6, with 12 bases in between. The CDR3 is made up of 13 amino acids. The CDR3 is CASSPSGGNEQFF. The DNA for the CDR3 is TGTGCCAGTAGCCCATCTGGGGGCAATGAGCAGTTCTTC.

This clone was counted between two and nine times. As DNA, the CDR3 is TGTGCCAGCAGCGTACGGCTGGGAGATACGCAGTATTTT. It is translated as CASSVRLGDTQYF. The chain employs TRBV9 and TRBJ2-3, with D unresolved. CDR1 SGDLS and CDR2 YYNGEE come from the germline V gene. V was clipped by 1 base and J by 5 bases, with 8 bases between them. CDR3 size: 13 residues.

This clone was counted a few times. The V gene is TRBV4-1, the J gene TRBJ1-1; no reliable D call. The CDR3 is 14 residues long. With 0 bases removed from V and 5 bases from J, the gap between germline ends came to 10 bases. CDR1 and CDR2 (germline): MGHRA, YSYEKL. As DNA, the CDR3 is TGCGCCAGCAGCCAAGATCGTTGGGGAACTGAAGCTTTCTTT. It translates to CASSQDRWGTEAFF.

DNA for the CDR3: TGTGCCAGCAGTCCCCGCAGGGGCGTGTCGGACGAAAAACTGTTTTTT. Its protein product is CASSPRRGVSDEKLFF. The chain recombines TRBV28 with TRBJ1-4, with a weak D call TRBD1 (6 bases). This CDR3 has 16 amino acids. Trimming shortened V by 5 bases and J by 8 bases, and 21 bases separated the two germline ends. Germline V gene sequence: CDR1 MDHEN, CDR2 SYDVKM.

In its sample, this clone was seen a few times. The rearrangement links TRBV5-6 to TRBJ1-1; no reliable D call. Germline values: CDR1 SGHDT, CDR2 YYEEEE. The CDR3 runs to 13 residues. Trimming shortened V by 4 bases and J by 1 base, and 8 bases separated the two germline ends. CDR3 in DNA: TGTGCCAGCAGCCCCGGTGAGAACACTGAAGCTTTCTTT. Translation gives CASSPGENTEAFF. Combining the CDR3 with reference TRBV5-6 and TRBJ1-1 gives the whole variable domain DAGVTQSPTHLIKTRGQQVTLRCSPKSGHDTVSWYQQALGQGPQFIFQYYEEEERQRGNFPDRFSGHQFPNYSSELNVNALLLGDSALYLCASSPGENTEAFFGQGTRLTVV.

This clone showed up just a few times. V and J are TRBV18 and TRBJ2-3; a weak D match, TRBD1 (6 bases). This CDR3 has 14 residues. Germline loops: CDR1 KGHSH, CDR2 LQKENI. V gave up 2 bases and J gave up 1 base, with 7 bases separating them. CDR3 coding DNA: TGTGCCAGCTCACCAACAGGGCGCACAGATACGCAGTATTTT. Protein sequence: CASSPTGRTDTQYF.

The V call is TRBV6-4, the J call TRBJ2-7; perhaps TRBD1 as D (6 bases). The CDR3 consists of 15 residues. The germline V and J ends were trimmed by 9 bases and 7 bases, with 25 bases remaining between them. Germline V gives CDR1 MRHNA, CDR2 SNTAGT. CDR3 DNA: TGTGCCAGTGTAAAGATGGGTCAGGGGACAAAGGAGCAGTACTTC. Translated, it gives CASVKMGQGTKEQYF.

This clone was seen a few times. CDR3 DNA: TGTGCCAGCAGCTTGGGGGGGACAGCCAAAGAGACCCAGTACTTC. Encoded protein: CASSLGGTAKETQYF. V and J are TRBV5-4 and TRBJ2-5; 7 bases match TRBD1. Looked up from germline, CDR1 is SGHNT and CDR2 is YYREEE (reference sequence). After removal of 0 bases from V and 3 bases from J, the junction contained 5 bases not matched to a gene. This CDR3 comprises 15 residues.

The rearrangement joins TRBV27 to TRBJ1-1, with TRBD1 identical over 7 bases. With V trimmed by 4 bases and J by 4 bases, 6 bases remained unmatched. This CDR3 contains 14 residues. CDR1 is MNHEY and CDR2 is SMNVEV in the germline V gene (reference sequence). CDR3 amino acids: CASSWAGGITEAFF. CDR3 bases: TGTGCCAGCAGTTGGGCAGGGGGTATCACTGAAGCTTTCTTT.

The V call is TRBV6-5, the J call TRBJ2-7; D could derive from TRBD1 or TRBD2 (5 bases each). V lost 10 bases, J lost 2 bases, and 18 bases lay in between. Per the germline V gene, CDR1 is MNHEY and CDR2 is SVGAGI. There are 14 residues in the CDR3. CDR3 loop: CATLEGQGPYEQYF. Written as DNA, the CDR3 is TGTGCCACCCTTGAGGGGCAGGGTCCCTACGAGCAGTACTTC.